This T cell receptor (beta chain) came from a study of cytomegalovirus exposure and HLA in healthy donors. Study as a whole: Among the roughly 370 genotyped donors, around 85% were placed in the Caucasian-associated ancestry cluster.

Germline CDR1 is SGHRS and CDR2 is YFSETQ. The CDR3 sequence is 14 residues long. Losses at the gene ends were 7 bases for V and 4 bases for J; bases not matched to a gene: 10. PCR was performed using 60 Vbeta and 13 Jbeta primers. Method: immunoSEQ multiplex PCR; TCRdb's copy keeps in-frame clones and lacks some. This sample has tens of thousands of clones, with about three quarters found just once. Study outcomes and limitations: Of the V segments, some could not be distinguished, including TRBV6-2 and TRBV6-3, and were excluded. The classifier was said to identify cytomegalovirus status with high specificity and sensitivity.

To note about this clone: As yet, its antigen is unknown.

Sequencing was carried out using PBMCs. The TCR comes from a man in his late teens or twenties in good health and CMV-seronegative. V usage is TRBV5-1 and J usage is TRBJ2-7; 8 nucleotides line up with TRBD2. The chain's CDR3 is CASFLGAGVYEQYF. In DNA, the CDR3 is TGCGCCAGCTTTCTTGGAGCGGGAGTTTACGAGCAGTACTTC.